This note documents a single T cell receptor beta chain sequence. What this receptor recognizes is not known. No qualities accompany the bases; no much larger clone lies one base away. To prepare the library, the immunoSEQ multiplex PCR assay was applied. The multiplex PCR relied on a mix of 60 forward primers for TCR Vbeta segments and 13 reverse primers for TCR Jbeta segments. Amplification of the CDR3 region of rearranged TCR beta genes was performed with a multiplex PCR assay on genomic DNA. On the Illumina HiSeq System, the amplified TCR beta libraries were sequenced as 87-base-pair reads. Concerning the study's data processing: A later analysis counted 65 million to 90 million unique TCR beta chains across the 550 to 750 repertoires, and 9.5 million to 11 million of these chains were shared by at least two donors. A nearest-neighbor algorithm error-corrected the raw reads and collapsed the reads into unique sequences, merging closely related sequences to remove PCR and sequencing errors. To assign V, D and J gene segments, CDR3 sequences were aligned to IMGT reference sequences. Each retained sequence needed at least a six-nucleotide match to both a V gene segment and a J gene segment. A rearrangement was called productive if the CDR3 had no stop codons and remained in frame with V and J, and every other rearrangement was called non-productive. Following IMGT convention, CDR3 was defined as the stretch from the second conserved V-encoded cysteine up to the conserved J-encoded phenylalanine. The earlier analysis of about 570 of the donors excluded any sequence lacking an unambiguous match to a single V gene segment. An earlier analysis of fewer than 750 of the donors classified V segments as functional when productive rearrangements were above 56.7% and as segregating when the standard deviation between donors was above 5%. A statistical classification framework was built to diagnose cytomegalovirus status from the catalog of TCR beta chain sequences. In a later analysis, TCR nucleotide sequences were compared against IMGT/GENE-DB human TR gene sequences so that V and J genes could be assigned. A later analysis assigned CDR3 sequences and most-parsimonious VDJ recombination scenarios with the TCRdist pipeline. In a later analysis, every TCR beta chain was defined by the combination of its CDR3 amino acid sequence and its V-gene family, and reads without a unique V-gene family were dropped. In a later analysis, 450 to 600 highly shared, low-generation-probability nucleotide sequences were removed to address suspected cross-contamination and a sequencing artifact. In a later analysis, a clonal expansion index was calculated for each public chain from normalized within-repertoire ranks of inferred template counts. A later analysis computed generation probabilities with a VDJ recombination model fitted to out-of-frame rearrangements, and checked the results against IGoR. In a later analysis, TCR-TCR, TCR-HLA and TCR-CMV co-occurrence was scored with hypergeometric tests, and a repertoire-size bias correction was applied to TCR pairs. False discovery rates were estimated in a later analysis by permuting HLA or CMV assignments 20 times. In a later analysis, co-occurring TCRs were grouped using DBSCAN, and TCRdist sequence similarity was added for clustering within HLA-allele-positive subsets. Co-occurrence clustering excluded repertoires with fewer than 30,000 or more than 120,000 public chains, plus five with anomalous nucleotide sharing. TCRdb retrieved this table from immuneACCESS and kept in-frame rearrangements only. Not all clones are present; in checked studies, unresolved V genes account for under half, and no reason is known for the remainder. V and J calls and clone size are given by that table; D and trimming were obtained from the DNA. The sample yields about 160,000 clones; 86% were counted once. The top ten clones comprise roughly 1.8% of the sample.

The data are from a study of cytomegalovirus exposure and HLA in healthy donors (TCRdb year 2017). Broadly, across the study: An earlier analysis of under 600 of the donors reported more than 250 Gb of sequence data and 117 million unique TCR beta sequences from about 179 million T cells. To study patterns of TCR occurrence, a later analysis re-analyzed previously published TCR beta repertoires from around 660 donors and added high-resolution HLA genotyping. On average, approximately 250,000 unique TCR beta nucleotide sequences were sequenced per donor among 350 to 400 genotyped donors of the cohort, with roughly 18% of those sequences being non-productive. Typing coverage differed by locus: A, B, C, DRB1 and DQB1 were typed in roughly 620-640 donors, DQA1 in 522, DPA1 in nearly 610, and DPB1 in approximately 450. HLA typing covered class I and class II loci at four-digit resolution. Alongside the repertoire data, information on donor age, sex, ethnicity and CMV serostatus was compiled. High-throughput TCR immunosequencing, statistical association of individual TCRs with disease status, and machine learning were combined to predict cytomegalovirus infection status. In a later genetic analysis, genome-wide SNP genotypes for 398 of the 666 donors were used, and that subset was treated as a discovery cohort. The aim of the study was to test whether cataloging public T cell receptors could identify signatures of past pathogen exposure. In the later analysis, no new phenotypic data were used to find candidate immune exposures; instead, reliance was placed on TCR beta sequences and their occurrence across donors. The T cell repertoires of 700 or so subjects were profiled by immunosequencing and related to cytomegalovirus serostatus. Roughly 5 DR-DQ haplotypes were handled as single units for association and clustering because linkage in the cohort was strong. Along with the roughly 610-subject first cohort, a separate validation cohort of over a hundred different subjects was used. In an earlier analysis of about 590 of the donors, high-throughput TCR beta sequencing was used to judge whether each TCR beta V gene segment behaved as functional or pseudogenic. The genetic ancestry cluster associated with self-reported Caucasian donors included 65% to 90% of the 300 to 400 genotyped donors. All discovery cohort repertoires had been generated on a single sequencing platform. Roughly 300 gigabases of sequencing data and tens of millions of unique TCR sequences were included in an early release covering roughly 600 HLA-typed donors. Study-level results and caveats: Most CMV-associated TCR beta chains appeared to be HLA-restricted in a later analysis, and the HLA associations seemed to be driven largely by CMV exposure. A later genetic analysis reported fewer N-insertions in productive TCRs among donors in an Asian-associated ancestry cluster than the roughly 720-donor mean. The earlier analysis of 587 of the donors excluded 15 to 20 rarely observed V segments, including chromosome 9 orphons, because counts were too low. A group of highly shared sequence variants was considered likely to be a technical artifact of the sequencing pipeline. Across donors, most TCR sequences were observed very rarely, whereas some public TCRs were present in many individuals. Cytomegalovirus status was reported to be diagnosed by the classifier with high specificity and sensitivity in both the original and validation cohorts. In the study, about 150 TCR beta chains were listed as associated with cytomegalovirus. In vitro tests confirmed that a few of the cytomegalovirus-associated TCR beta chains recognize cytomegalovirus antigens. A later analysis found that HLA-associated TCR beta chains were more clonally expanded and had lower generation probabilities than equally common non-associated chains. In a later analysis, the rate of TCR association differed among HLA loci, with DRB1 alleles having the most associated TCRs and HLA-C alleles having the fewest. In an earlier analysis of more than 450 of the donors, most TCR beta V segments were observed in productive rearrangements about 87% or about 30% of the time, broadly matching IMGT annotations. A further reported finding was that TCR beta sequences accurately predicted the HLA-A and HLA-B alleles for most subjects in the first cohort. Sequencing depth was assumed to be roughly uniform across donors in the presence/absence analyses, though that assumption may not hold. For the cohort, immune exposure information was limited to CMV serostatus. This cohort had only TCR beta chains sequenced, and the lack of alpha or paired-chain data limited which features could be detected. Correlated functional status among segregating V segments might be attributable to linkage disequilibrium, but an unknown experimental factor could not be ruled out. Because HLA typing was unavailable for some donors at each locus, only the typed subset was used in association tests. Several of the top co-occurrence clusters appeared to be linked to parvovirus B19, influenza, CMV and Epstein-Barr virus, according to a later analysis. A later genetic analysis associated a missense DCLRE1C variant with V-gene and J-gene trimming of TCR beta chains, and an independent cohort replicated the association. When HLA alleles, especially DR and DQ, strongly co-occurred, TCR associations were difficult to assign to individual alleles. According to the authors, the approach could potentially be generalized to other disease states and immunological phenotypes. In a later analysis, some 17,000 TCR beta sequences were associated with specific HLA alleles at a false discovery rate of 0.05.

In total, just over 650 healthy bone marrow donors made up the cohort. At the time of sampling, all cohort members were nominally healthy, though unrecorded immune exposures were likely present. The donor tested CMV seronegative and was one of the 352 seronegative cohort members. A peripheral blood sample was provided by each donor, and peripheral blood mononuclear cells were used for TCR beta sequencing. Genomic DNA extraction from the blood cell samples was performed with the Qiagen DNeasy Blood Extraction Kit. Sequenced material: PBMCs. The clonotype comes from a woman under 30 in good health and CMV-seronegative.

Here is the DNA: TGTGCCAGCAGTTTACCGCAGGGGGGCACCGGGGAGCTGTTTTTT. The encoded protein is CASSLPQGGTGELFF. In this chain, TRBV28 is recombined with TRBJ2-2; 7 matching bases give a weak D call of TRBD1. The CDR1 and CDR2 encoded by the germline V gene are MDHEN and SYDVKM. V is pared back by 2 bases and J by 4 bases, with 11 bases lying between the germline termini. The CDR3 numbers 15 residues from cysteine through phenylalanine. Of the read, only the CDR3 DNA is kept; its 45 bases are in frame from base 1.